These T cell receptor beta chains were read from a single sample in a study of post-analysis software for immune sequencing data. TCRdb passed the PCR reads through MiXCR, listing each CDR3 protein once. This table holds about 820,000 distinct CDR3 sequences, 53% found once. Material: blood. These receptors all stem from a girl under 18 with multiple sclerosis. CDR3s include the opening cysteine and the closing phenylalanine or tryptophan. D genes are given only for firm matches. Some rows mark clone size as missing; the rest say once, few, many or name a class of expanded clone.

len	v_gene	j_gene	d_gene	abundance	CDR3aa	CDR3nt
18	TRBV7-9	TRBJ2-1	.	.	CASLLGGAGRPTYNEQFF	TGTGCCAGCCTCCTCGGCGGGGCGGGCAGGCCCACCTACAATGAGCAGTTCTTC
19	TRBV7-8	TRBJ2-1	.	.	CASSSRTNVGGVGQNEQFF	TGTGCCAGCAGCTCTCGGACTAATGTCGGAGGAGTGGGACAAAATGAGCAGTTCTTC
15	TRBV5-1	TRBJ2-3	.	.	CASSLVDVRTDTQYF	TGCGCCAGCAGCTTGGTGGATGTGCGCACAGATACGCAGTATTTT
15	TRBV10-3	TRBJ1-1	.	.	CAISGSFPRNTEAFF	TGTGCCATCTCAGGCAGTTTTCCTCGGAACACTGAAGCTTTCTTT
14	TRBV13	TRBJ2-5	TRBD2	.	CASSTTRGSQEQYF	TGTGCCAGCAGCACGACCCGCGGGAGTCAAGAGCAGTACTTC
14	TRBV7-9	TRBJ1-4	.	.	CASSLIRVNEKLFF	TGTGCCAGCAGCTTAATTAGGGTGAATGAAAAACTGTTTTTT
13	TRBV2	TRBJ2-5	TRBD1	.	CASSDRGWETQYF	TGTGCCAGCAGCGACAGGGGTTGGGAGACCCAGTACTTC
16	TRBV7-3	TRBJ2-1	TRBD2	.	CASSFDSSGSLNEQFF	TGTGCCAGCAGCTTTGATTCTAGCGGGAGTCTCAATGAGCAGTTCTTC
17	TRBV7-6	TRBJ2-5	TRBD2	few	CASSQSPSGGTQETQYF	TGTGCCAGCAGCCAATCCCCTAGCGGGGGGACCCAAGAGACCCAGTACTTC
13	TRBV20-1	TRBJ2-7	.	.	CSARGMGTGEQYF	TGCAGTGCTAGGGGGATGGGTACTGGGGAGCAGTACTTC
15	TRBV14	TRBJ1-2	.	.	CASSQGPHRIYGYTF	TGTGCCAGCAGCCAAGGTCCTCACCGAATATATGGCTACACCTTC
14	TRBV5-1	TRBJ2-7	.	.	CASSLAGWSTEQYF	TGCGCCAGCAGCTTGGCAGGGTGGTCTACCGAGCAGTACTTC
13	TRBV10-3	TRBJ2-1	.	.	CAVRASVDNEQFF	TGTGCCGTCCGGGCTAGCGTGGACAATGAGCAGTTCTTC
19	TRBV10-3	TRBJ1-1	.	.	CAISESIMAGGGANTEAFF	TGTGCCATCAGCGAGTCGATAATGGCCGGGGGAGGGGCGAACACTGAAGCTTTCTTT
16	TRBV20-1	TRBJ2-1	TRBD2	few	CSARDPSASGRNEQFF	TGCAGTGCTAGAGATCCATCGGCTAGCGGGAGAAATGAGCAGTTCTTC
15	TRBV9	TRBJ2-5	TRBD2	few	CASSPRSGGGETQYF	TGTGCCAGCAGCCCCCGATCGGGAGGGGGAGAGACCCAGTACTTC
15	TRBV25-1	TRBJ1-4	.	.	CASSEAIPREEKLFF	TGTGCCAGCAGTGAAGCGATCCCTCGAGAGGAAAAACTGTTTTTT
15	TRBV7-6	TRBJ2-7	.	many	CASSPRALLSWEQYF	TGTGCCAGCAGCCCCAGGGCCCTCCTCTCGTGGGAGCAGTACTTC
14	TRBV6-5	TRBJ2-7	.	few	CASSYSNRNYEQYF	TGTGCCAGCAGTTACTCAAACAGAAATTACGAGCAGTACTTC
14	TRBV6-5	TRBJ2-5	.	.	CASSPYLRQETQYF	TGTGCCAGCAGCCCATACTTGCGGCAAGAGACCCAGTACTTC
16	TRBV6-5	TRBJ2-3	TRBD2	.	CASSSGLAVTVDTQYF	TGTGCCAGCAGTTCTGGACTAGCGGTCACGGTGGATACGCAGTATTTT
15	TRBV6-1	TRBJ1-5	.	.	CASTVGTGTFQPQHF	TGTGCCAGCACCGTCGGGACGGGAACATTTCAGCCCCAGCATTTT
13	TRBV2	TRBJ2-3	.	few	CASSELETDTQYF	TGTGCCAGCAGTGAACTAGAAACAGATACGCAGTATTTT
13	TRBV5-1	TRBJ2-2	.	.	CASTPAGTGELFF	TGCGCCAGCACCCCTGCGGGCACCGGGGAGCTGTTTTTT
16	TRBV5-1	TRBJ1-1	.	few	CASNLRGSPMNTEAFF	TGCGCCAGCAACCTAAGGGGCAGCCCCATGAACACTGAAGCTTTCTTT
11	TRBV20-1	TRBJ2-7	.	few	CSVRPGNEQYF	TGCAGTGTTAGGCCGGGGAACGAGCAGTACTTC
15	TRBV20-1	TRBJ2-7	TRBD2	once	CSARRSGGLSYEQYF	TGCAGTGCTAGAAGGAGCGGGGGACTATCCTACGAGCAGTACTTC
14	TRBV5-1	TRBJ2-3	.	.	CTSSLEAATDTQYF	TGCACCAGCAGCTTGGAGGCGGCTACAGATACGCAGTATTTT
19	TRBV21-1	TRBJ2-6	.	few	CASSKGGGTKDSEANVLTF	TGTGCCAGCAGCAAAGGGGGAGGGACGAAGGATTCAGAGGCCAACGTCCTGACTTTC
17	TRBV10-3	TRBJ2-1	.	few	CAISEFPGAGLGNEQFF	TGTGCCATCAGTGAGTTCCCCGGCGCGGGATTAGGGAATGAGCAGTTCTTC
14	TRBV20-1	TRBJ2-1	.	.	CSAELGRSYNEQFF	TGCAGTGCTGAACTAGGGAGATCCTACAATGAGCAGTTCTTC
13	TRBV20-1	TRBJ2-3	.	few	CSAPRTSTDTQYF	TGCAGTGCCCCGCGAACTAGCACAGATACGCAGTATTTT
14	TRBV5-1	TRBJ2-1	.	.	CASSWTGNPNEQFF	TGCGCCAGCAGCTGGACGGGAAACCCCAATGAGCAGTTCTTC
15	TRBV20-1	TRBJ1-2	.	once	CSARDRVARGYGYTF	TGCAGTGCTAGAGACCGGGTAGCGAGGGGCTATGGCTACACCTTC
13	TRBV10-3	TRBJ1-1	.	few	CATRPGVNTEAFF	TGTGCCACCCGCCCAGGGGTGAACACTGAAGCTTTCTTT
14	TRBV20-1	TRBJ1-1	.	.	CSARGARWGTEAFF	TGCAGTGCTAGAGGGGCCAGGTGGGGGACTGAAGCTTTCTTT
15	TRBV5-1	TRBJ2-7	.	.	CASSGTGLTYNEQYF	TGCGCCAGCAGCGGGACGGGACTCACCTACAATGAGCAGTACTTC
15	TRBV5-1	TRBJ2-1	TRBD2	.	CASSVTSGRQGEQFF	TGCGCCAGCAGCGTGACTAGCGGGAGGCAGGGTGAGCAGTTCTTC
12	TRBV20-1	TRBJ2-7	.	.	CSASTGRNEQYF	TGCAGTGCTAGCACAGGGAGAAACGAGCAGTACTTC
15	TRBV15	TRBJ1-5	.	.	CATSPGQTGHQPQHF	TGTGCCACCAGCCCCGGACAGACTGGCCATCAGCCCCAGCATTTT
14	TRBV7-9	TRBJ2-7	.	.	CASRSPGLSYEQYF	TGTGCCAGCAGATCACCGGGACTGAGCTACGAGCAGTACTTC
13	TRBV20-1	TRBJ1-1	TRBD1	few	CSARGQGTLEAFF	TGCAGTGCTAGAGGACAGGGGACCCTTGAAGCTTTCTTT
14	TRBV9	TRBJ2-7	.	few	CASSPEPGYYEQYF	TGTGCCAGCAGCCCGGAACCCGGCTACTACGAGCAGTACTTC